This TCR beta chain comes out of a study of blood T cell repertoires in COVID-19. V was pared by 4 bases and J by 1 base, with 5 bases of the junction left unmatched. The V gene's germline CDR1 is SGHRS and CDR2 YFSETQ. There are 15 residues in the CDR3. Using immunoSEQ multiplex PCR, the repertoire was profiled, and TCRdb retains in-frame clones only, with some absent. There are tens of thousands of clones in the sample; 65% to 90% occur only once, and less than 45% lies in the top ten. This chain joins TRBV5-1 and TRBJ2-1; the match to TRBD2 covers 7 bases. The TCR originated in a man older than 75 with acute or convalescent COVID-19. The material sequenced was peripheral blood. The CDR3 bases are TGCGCCAGCAGCCAAGGGAGGGGATCCTACAATGAGCAGTTCTTC. Protein sequence: CASSQGRGSYNEQFF.